This T cell receptor (beta chain) was sequenced during a study of control samples from healthy donors and cancer patients. Using immunoSEQ multiplex PCR, the repertoire was profiled, and TCRdb retains in-frame clones only, with some absent. This table has more than 95,000 clones, more than 85% appearing once. In germline, CDR1 is SGDLS, CDR2 YYNGEE. The CDR3 totals 12 residues. Trimming took off 4 bases at V and 6 bases at J, with 11 bases between the two ends. The V gene is TRBV9, the J gene TRBJ2-7; D assignment may be TRBD1 or TRBD2 (5 bases each). Input material: blood. The receptor was isolated from a man aged 18 to 35 in good health. CDR3 nucleotide sequence: TGTGCCAGCAGCCGGGACCGGAGCGAGCAGTACTTC. Its translation: CASSRDRSEQYF.